A single sample is the source of the 27 T cell receptor beta chains below, sequenced in a study of vaccination and CD4 T cells after COVID-19. Treatment of the sample: approximately nine-day PBMC culture with coronavirus spike peptide pools or control peptides (ViraFEST assay). Cultured CD4+ T cell DNA underwent sequencing with the Oncomine TCR Beta short-read assay. TCRdb analysed the PCR reads with MiXCR anew, one entry per CDR3 protein. The sample consists of roughly 12,000 distinct CDR3 sequences, over 25% of them appearing once. Their specific antigens are unknown. Sequenced here: CD4+ T cells from blood, cultured in vitro, sampled after SARS-CoV-2 vaccination. All receptors derive from a human donor who had recovered from COVID-19.

A remark on this clonotype: Being one base from a much bigger clone, this may be a read error. CDR3 bases: TGTGCCAGCAGTGCAAATGGAGCGAGGAACACTGAAGCTTTCTTT. Its translation is CASSANGARNTEAFF. The chain uses TRBV6-1 and TRBJ1-1; D unclear. V was pared by 4 bases and J by 1 base, with 13 bases between. This CDR3 has 15 amino acids. Germline V gene data show CDR1 as MNHNS and CDR2 as SASEGT.

The chain has TRBV9 and TRBJ2-3, with D perhaps assigned TRBD1 or TRBD2 (5 bases each). The CDR3 runs to 16 residues. Trimming took 0 bases from V and 2 from J, leaving 13 bases between them. Germline V lookup: CDR1 SGDLS, CDR2 YYNGEE. This chain's CDR3 is CASSVAGTLVTDTQYF. As DNA, the CDR3 is TGTGCCAGCAGCGTAGCCGGGACGTTGGTCACAGATACGCAGTATTTT. Looking up the rest from reference TRBV9 and TRBJ2-3 gives the full variable domain: DSGVTQTPKHLITATGQRVTLRCSPRSGDLSVYWYQQSLDQGLQFLIQYYNGEERAKGNILERFSAQQFPDLHSELNLSSLELGDSALYFCASSVAGTLVTDTQYFGPGTRLTVL.

This clonotype has a handful of counts. V is TRBV6-2 or TRBV6-3 and J is TRBJ2-7, with 8 bases that match TRBD2. Germline loops: CDR1 MNHEY, CDR2 SVGEGT. V was pared by 5 bases and J by 2 bases, with 5 bases of the junction left unmatched. The CDR3 consists of 14 residues. The CDR3: CASSLTSGAYEQYF. As DNA, the CDR3 is TGTGCCAGCAGTCTCACTAGCGGAGCCTACGAGCAGTACTTC.

The V and J genes are TRBV11-2 and TRBJ1-6, with unresolved D. The V gene lost 1 base and the J gene lost 7 bases, with 8 bases spanning the gap. This CDR3 is built from 14 residues. CDR1 is SGHAT and CDR2 is FQNNGV in the germline V gene. CDR3 in DNA: TGTGCCAGCAGCTTAGCGGGAAACAATTCACCCCTCCACTTT. Translation gives CASSLAGNNSPLHF. The full variable domain, rest sourced from reference TRBV11-2 and TRBJ1-6, is EAGVAQSPRYKIIEKRQSVAFWCNPISGHATLYWYQQILGQGPKLLIQFQNNGVVDDSQLPKDRFSAERLKGVDSTLKIQPAKLEDSAVYLCASSLAGNNSPLHFGNGTRLTVT.

This clonotype was detected only a few times. CDR3 protein: CASMAVMNTEAFF. CDR3 coding DNA: TGTGCCAGTATGGCAGTTATGAACACTGAAGCTTTCTTT. The rearrangement uses TRBV19 and TRBJ1-1; unclear D gene. Trimming left V 7 bases short and J 0 bases short, with 9 bases between. From germline, CDR1 is LNHDA and CDR2 SQIVND (reference sequence). CDR3 size: 13 residues.

This clonotype turned up a few times. The V and J genes are TRBV6-1 and TRBJ1-5, with 7 bases identical to TRBD1. The germline gives CDR1 MNHNS, CDR2 SASEGT. The CDR3 sequence is 14 residues long. V lost 7 bases and J lost 2; bases outside the gene matches: 5. CDR3: CASTKGAGNQPQHF. The CDR3 nucleotides are TGTGCCAGCACGAAGGGGGCTGGCAATCAGCCCCAGCATTTT.

This clonotype was seen more than once but under ten times. The J gene is TRBJ1-2, the V gene TRBV5-6; a weak D match, TRBD1 (5 bases). Germline V gene sequence: CDR1 SGHDT, CDR2 YYEEEE. Between the trimmed V and J ends, which lost 1 base and 4 bases, there was a span of 11 bases. CDR3 length: 14 amino acids. The CDR3: CASSLNGAVYGYTF. In DNA form, the CDR3 reads TGTGCCAGCAGCTTGAACGGGGCGGTCTATGGCTACACCTTC.

The genes are TRBV18 and TRBJ2-7; 8 nucleotides match TRBD1. Trimming cost V 3 bases and J 5 bases; bases outside gene matches: 9. Germline CDR1 reads KGHSH; CDR2 reads LQKENI. The CDR3 covers 15 residues. CDR3: CASSPLDRGVHEQYF. The CDR3 DNA follows: TGTGCCAGCTCACCTCTAGACAGGGGCGTGCACGAGCAGTACTTC.

This clonotype was observed a handful of times. The J gene is TRBJ2-5, the V gene TRBV10-2, with D unclear. Per the germline V gene, CDR1 is WSHSY and CDR2 is SAAADI. The CDR3 runs 13 residues. V gave up 2 bases and J gave up 1 base, with 5 bases separating them. The CDR3 loop is CASSERIQETQYF. For the CDR3, the DNA is TGCGCCAGCAGTGAGAGGATCCAAGAGACCCAGTACTTC.

The rearrangement uses TRBV7-9 and TRBJ2-3; D possibly corresponds to TRBD1 (5 bases). V dropped 5 bases and J dropped 5 bases, with 17 bases sitting between them. The CDR3 is 15 amino acids. Germline CDR1 SEHNR, CDR2 FQNEAQ (reference sequence). The CDR3 region is CASSRWGQGEDTQYF. In nucleotides, the CDR3 is TGTGCCAGCAGCCGATGGGGCCAAGGAGAAGATACGCAGTATTTT.

This clonotype has more than one count but fewer than ten. The junction differs from germline at one of its ends, possibly a read error. This chain links TRBV6-1 with TRBJ2-7; D gene unclear. From germline, CDR1 is MNHNS and CDR2 SASEGT. The CDR3 covers 15 residues. DNA for the CDR3: TGTGCCAGCAGCCGCTCCTCAACTACTCCGAGCTCCCGACACTTC. This sequence encodes CASSRSSTTPSSRHF.

Here the CDR3 DNA reads TGTGCCAGCAGTTACGGCAGGGTAGCGGGAGCCGAGCAGTACTTC. It codes for CASSYGRVAGAEQYF. The V gene is TRBV6-2 or TRBV6-3, the J gene TRBJ2-7, with 9 positions matching TRBD2. Germline loops: CDR1 MNHEY, CDR2 SVGEGT. The CDR3 is made up of 15 amino acids. After removal of 2 bases from V and 6 bases from J, the junction contained 8 bases not matched to a gene.

The rearrangement uses TRBV28 and TRBJ2-4; maybe TRBD1 (6 bases). V was shortened by 6 bases and J by 0 bases, with 12 bases between the two germline ends. Germline V CDR1 and CDR2: MDHEN, SYDVKM. The CDR3 has 15 amino acids. CDR3 in DNA: TGTGCCAGCAGAGGACAGCTTCTAGCCAAAAACATTCAGTACTTC. It is translated as CASRGQLLAKNIQYF.

This clonotype has just a few counts. V and J are TRBV15 and TRBJ1-1; no reliable D call. The CDR3 extends over 15 amino acids. V was shortened by 0 bases and J by 6 bases, with 14 bases between the two germline ends. The germline gives CDR1 LNHNV, CDR2 YYDKDF (reference sequence). The CDR3 reads CATSRDPTLYSEAFF. The CDR3 DNA sequence: TGTGCCACCAGCAGAGATCCTACCCTTTACTCTGAAGCTTTCTTT.

The J gene is TRBJ1-6, the V gene TRBV29-1; D is ambiguous. The length of the CDR3 is 13 residues. Germline CDR1 and CDR2: SQVTM and ANQGSEA. V gave up 5 bases and J gave up 8 bases, with 13 bases separating them. Here the CDR3 DNA reads TGCAGCGTTCGATGGGCAGCAGATTCACCCCTCCACTTT. Translating gives CSVRWAADSPLHF.

There are a few counts of this clonotype. The rearrangement links TRBV7-8 to TRBJ2-7; 10 bases are a match to TRBD2. The CDR3 length is 16 residues. The trim removed 3 bases at V and 3 bases at J, leaving 8 bases unmatched. Per germline, CDR1 SGHVS and CDR2 FQNEAQ. CDR3 loop: CASSFSLAGTRYEQYF. In DNA, the CDR3 is TGTGCCAGCAGCTTCTCACTAGCGGGAACCCGCTACGAGCAGTACTTC.

The chain couples TRBV24-1 to TRBJ2-1, with a tentative D call TRBD2 (5 bases). The CDR3 has 12 amino acids. Germline CDR1 KGHDR, CDR2 SFDVKD. Trimming left V 0 bases short and J 12 bases short, with 8 bases between. CDR3 region: CATSDLLGMQFF. The CDR3 coding sequence is TGTGCCACCAGTGATTTGCTCGGGATGCAGTTCTTC.

This chain connects TRBV19 to TRBJ1-2, with 10 bases fitting TRBD1. The CDR3 has 15 residues. Germline V CDR1 and CDR2: LNHDA, SQIVND (reference sequence). The trim removed 5 bases at V and 4 bases at J, leaving 7 bases unmatched. Here the CDR3 DNA reads TGTGCCAGTAGTTCCCGGGACAGGGGCTTCTATGGCTACACCTTC. Protein: CASSSRDRGFYGYTF.

The CDR3 nucleotides read TGTGCCACCAGTGATTATCAGGGTTACAATGAGCAGTTCTTC. The encoded protein is CATSDYQGYNEQFF. The chain joins TRBV24-1 to TRBJ2-1; D is possibly TRBD1 (5 bases). Per germline, CDR1 KGHDR and CDR2 SFDVKD. CDR3 length equals 14 residues. With 2 bases removed from V and 4 bases from J, the gap between germline ends came to 8 bases.

The chain combines TRBV7-2 with TRBJ2-7, with 7 bases fitting TRBD2. The CDR3 loop spans 16 amino acids. V was clipped by 4 bases and J by 3 bases; unmatched bases: 12. CDR1 is SGHTA and CDR2 is FQGNSA in the germline V gene. DNA of the CDR3: TGTGCCAGCAGCTGGGCCAATGGGGGGGGTTACTACGAGCAGTACTTC. This translates into CASSWANGGGYYEQYF.

This clonotype was observed a handful of times. The V call is TRBV30, the J call TRBJ1-5; 9 bases line up with TRBD1. CDR1 is GTSNPN, CDR2 SVGIG, per germline (reference sequence). The CDR3 has 13 amino acids. Unmatched junction bases numbered 10, after V lost 5 bases and J lost 11 bases. CDR3 loop: CAWGGQGMGTQHF. As DNA, the CDR3 is TGTGCCTGGGGGGGACAGGGAATGGGGACCCAGCATTTT.

V is TRBV14 and J is TRBJ1-1; a weak D match, TRBD1 (6 bases). Germline loops: CDR1 SGHDN, CDR2 FVKESK. The CDR3 loop spans 16 amino acids. V lost 0 bases and J lost 4, with 15 bases in between. The CDR3: CASSQDWWSGATEAFF. In DNA form, the CDR3 reads TGTGCCAGCAGCCAAGATTGGTGGTCGGGGGCCACTGAAGCTTTCTTT.

This clonotype has more than one count but fewer than ten. This chain connects TRBV6-5 to TRBJ2-7; 10 nucleotides match TRBD2. Germline trimming cut 0 bases from V and 2 bases from J; bases unmatched to any gene: 10. The CDR3 loop spans 18 amino acids. Germline V gene data show CDR1 as MNHEY and CDR2 as SVGAGI. The CDR3 region is CASSYSKGLAPPAYEQYF. In DNA, the CDR3 is TGTGCCAGCAGTTACTCGAAGGGACTAGCGCCTCCGGCCTACGAGCAGTACTTC.

This clonotype was seen only a few times. The chain couples TRBV6-1 to TRBJ2-6, with 7 bases aligning to TRBD1. The CDR3 is 15 residues long. From germline, CDR1 is MNHNS and CDR2 SASEGT. With 3 bases clipped from V and 4 bases from J, the junction kept 3 bases outside the gene matches. CDR3 protein: CASSDTGAGANVLTF. The CDR3 coding sequence is TGTGCCAGCAGTGATACAGGGGCCGGGGCCAACGTCCTGACTTTC.

Regarding this clonotype: Germline and junction disagree at one end, which may indicate a read error. The chain employs TRBV7-9 and TRBJ2-1, with a tentative D call TRBD1 (5 bases). Germline CDR1 is SEHNR and CDR2 is FQNEAQ (reference sequence). This CDR3 region has 13 residues. CDR3 amino acids: CVSSLRQTNEQFF. The CDR3 nucleotides read TGTGTCAGCAGCCTCAGACAGACCAATGAGCAGTTCTTC. Supplemented by reference TRBV7-9 and TRBJ2-1, the full variable domain reads DTGVSQNPRHKITKRGQNVTFRCDPISEHNRLYWYRQTLGQGPEFLTYFQNEAQLEKSRLLSDRFSAERPKGSFSTLEIQRTEQGDSAMYLCVSSLRQTNEQFFGPGTRLTVL.

The sample holds a few counts of this clonotype. The chain couples TRBV20-1 to TRBJ2-1; 9 nucleotides match TRBD2. The germline V gene encodes CDR1 DFQATT and CDR2 SNEGSKA (reference sequence). The trim removed 3 bases at V and 7 bases at J, leaving 7 bases unmatched. The CDR3 loop spans 14 amino acids. DNA for the CDR3: TGCAGTGCTAGTAGGGGGACTAGCTTGAATGAGCAGTTCTTC. Translation gives CSASRGTSLNEQFF.

This sequence joins TRBV7-9 and TRBJ2-3; 13 bases align to TRBD2. The length of the CDR3 is 16 residues. Germline CDR1 is SEHNR and CDR2 is FQNEAQ (reference sequence). V gave up 4 bases and J gave up 4 bases; unmatched junction bases: 5. CDR3 coding DNA: TGTGCCAGCAGCTCCGGACTAGCGGGAGTTGCAGATACGCAGTATTTT. Residues: CASSSGLAGVADTQYF.